Listed below are T cell receptor beta chains from one sample, sequenced in a study of T cell repertoires in cytomegalovirus infection. No antigen has been identified for these receptors. TCRdb reprocessed the reads with MiXCR, giving one entry per CDR3 protein. Here the sample spans approximately 220,000 distinct CDR3 sequences, approximately 38% being singletons. This specimen consisted of CD8+ T cells from cultured PBMCs, obtained from culture after CMV antigen stimulation. The receptors were sampled from a human donor in good health (CMV status not recorded). Some clones in this sample may be carry-over from other donors' samples. Each CDR3 is given with its conserved first and last residue. D genes are given only for firm matches. Not every row has a clone size; where given, it reads once, few, many or a size class.

v_call	clone_size	d_call	j_call	cdr3_nt	cdr3_aa
TRBV7-8	-	TRBD1	TRBJ1-2	TGTGCCAGCAGCGGGTCGACAGGGGCGGGCTATGGCTACACCTTC	CASSGSTGAGYGYTF
TRBV28	-	-	TRBJ2-1	TGTGCCAGCAGTTCTTTGAGGGCCGGGAATGAGCAGTTCTTC	CASSSLRAGNEQFF
TRBV12-3/TRBV12-4	-	-	TRBJ2-3	TGTGCCAGCAATTCCGCGGGTAGCGGCACAGATACGCAGTATTTT	CASNSAGSGTDTQYF
TRBV7-6	-	-	TRBJ1-5	TGTGCCAGCAGCTTAGACTTTAGCAATCAGCCCCAGCATTTT	CASSLDFSNQPQHF
TRBV7-9	-	-	TRBJ2-5	TGTGCCAGCAGCTCCCGAGGGAGCCGGGAGACCCAGTACTTC	CASSSRGSRETQYF
TRBV12-3/TRBV12-4	-	-	TRBJ2-5	TGTGCCAGCAGTTTGCCCCCGGGACTCAGGTACCAAGAGACCCAGTACTTC	CASSLPPGLRYQETQYF
TRBV20-1	-	TRBD1	TRBJ2-5	TGCAGTGCTAACAGGGGAGAGACCCAGTACTTC	CSANRGETQYF
TRBV25-1	few	TRBD2	TRBJ2-2	TGTGCCAGCAGTGAAGCGGGAGTGGTCACCGGGGAGCTGTTTTTT	CASSEAGVVTGELFF
TRBV6-1	-	-	TRBJ2-1	TGTGCCAGCTCTGATCTGAACAATGAGCAGTTCTTC	CASSDLNNEQFF
TRBV27	once	-	TRBJ1-5	TGTGCCAGCAGTTTAAACGGTGGCAATCAGCCCCAGCATTTT	CASSLNGGNQPQHF
TRBV19	once	TRBD1	TRBJ2-7	TGTGCCAGTAGTCCGGACAGGGGAGACAACGAGCAGTACTTC	CASSPDRGDNEQYF
TRBV15	-	TRBD2	TRBJ2-1	TGTGCCACCAGCAGAACGCGGGGGGGACCCTCCTACAATGAGCAGTTCTTC	CATSRTRGGPSYNEQFF
TRBV4-1	-	-	TRBJ1-5	TGCGCCAGCAGCCAAAACAGGAATAGCAATCAGCCCCAGCATTTT	CASSQNRNSNQPQHF
TRBV27	few	TRBD1	TRBJ1-4	TGTGCCAGCAGGCGACAGGGGACAAATGAAAAACTGTTTTTT	CASRRQGTNEKLFF
TRBV6-6	few	-	TRBJ1-6	TGTGCCAGCAGTTACTCAAGGATCAATTCACCCCTCCACTTT	CASSYSRINSPLHF
TRBV9	-	-	TRBJ1-1	TGTGCCAGCAGCAAACAGGGAGGAACTGAAGCTTTCTTT	CASSKQGGTEAFF
TRBV27	-	-	TRBJ2-2	TGTGCCAGCACCTGGCGGGCCGGGGGCACCGGGGAGCTGTTTTTT	CASTWRAGGTGELFF
TRBV10-3	few	-	TRBJ1-1	TGTGCCATCAGTGGTGCCCAGGGAGCTTTCTTT	CAISGAQGAFF
TRBV20-1	few	-	TRBJ2-1	TGCAGTGCTAGAGGTTTGAGGGACCACTACAATGAGCAGTTCTTC	CSARGLRDHYNEQFF
TRBV6-5	few	TRBD1	TRBJ2-1	TGTGCCAGCAGTTACGAGCTACAGGGGGCTGCGGATGAGCAGTTCTTC	CASSYELQGAADEQFF
TRBV27	few	-	TRBJ1-2	TGTGCCAGCAGTCCGGATGCGGGAGGTAATGGCTACACCTTC	CASSPDAGGNGYTF
TRBV10-3	few	-	TRBJ2-1	TGTGCCATCAGTGAGCAGGGCTACAATGAGCAGTTCTTC	CAISEQGYNEQFF
TRBV12-3/TRBV12-4	-	-	TRBJ2-6	TGTGCCAGCACCGATACCGGATCTGGGGCCAACGTCCTGACTTTC	CASTDTGSGANVLTF
TRBV7-3	-	TRBD2	TRBJ2-1	TGTGCCAGCAGTGGGGAGGGCTCATCCTACAATGAGCAGTTCTTC	CASSGEGSSYNEQFF
TRBV7-9	-	-	TRBJ2-7	TGTGCCAGCAGCCATGGGACTCTCAACTCCTACGAGCAGTACTTC	CASSHGTLNSYEQYF